These 10 T cell receptor beta chains share one sample of origin, sequenced in a study of cytomegalovirus exposure and HLA in healthy donors. TCRdb's table, derived via immunoSEQ multiplex PCR, lists solely in-frame clones and lacks some. The sample carries about 160,000 clones, about nine tenths recorded once. Sequenced material: PBMCs. These receptors were collected from a woman under 30 in good health and CMV-seropositive.

This rearrangement joins TRBV5-1 to TRBJ2-7, with TRBD2 identical over 7 bases. The CDR3 sequence is 13 residues long. Looked up from germline, CDR1 is SGHRS and CDR2 is YFSETQ. V shed 0 bases, J shed 5 bases, and the junction held 2 bases outside the gene matches. CDR3 nucleotides: TGCGCCAGCAGCTTGGCGGGGGGTGACGAGCAGTACTTC. As protein: CASSLAGGDEQYF. The variable domain in full, completed from reference TRBV5-1 and TRBJ2-7, reads KAGVTQTPRYLIKTRGQQVTLSCSPISGHRSVSWYQQTPGQGLQFLFEYFSETQRNKGNFPGRFSGRQFSNSRSEMNVSTLELGDSALYLCASSLAGGDEQYFGPGTRLTVT.

This clone appeared a single time. This sequence joins TRBV18 and TRBJ1-1, with 8 bases aligning to TRBD1. Germline assignment: CDR1 KGHSH and CDR2 LQKENI. The CDR3 spans 15 residues. V shed 2 bases and J 5 bases; nucleotides not matched to a gene: 7. The CDR3 loop is CASSPVAGGRTEAFF. DNA of the CDR3: TGTGCCAGCTCACCAGTGGCAGGGGGCAGGACTGAAGCTTTCTTT.

This clone was picked up one time. The V gene is TRBV18, the J gene TRBJ2-7, with 10 bases that match TRBD1. The J segment lost 6 bases and the V segment lost 4 bases, leaving 6 bases of the junction unmatched. Germline loops: CDR1 KGHSH, CDR2 LQKENI. This CDR3 comprises 14 residues. In nucleotides, the CDR3 is TGTGCCAGCTCACGACCGGGACAGGGGTCCGAGCAGTACTTC. It specifies CASSRPGQGSEQYF.

The chain uses TRBV5-6 and TRBJ2-6; D is perhaps TRBD2 (5 bases). This CDR3 region has 17 residues. CDR1 and CDR2 (germline): SGHDT, YYEEEE. V was clipped by 1 base and J by 2 bases, with 13 bases between them. CDR3 coding DNA: TGTGCCAGCAGCTTGTTGGGTGAGAGGGCTGGGGCCAACGTCCTGACTTTC. Residues: CASSLLGERAGANVLTF.

V is TRBV19 and J is TRBJ1-2; D is possibly TRBD1 (5 bases). The CDR3 loop spans 13 amino acids. Germline V CDR1 and CDR2: LNHDA, SQIVND (reference sequence). V shed 5 bases and J shed 7 bases, with 14 bases lying between them. The CDR3 here is CASSGCGAGGYTF. Here the CDR3 DNA reads TGTGCCAGTAGTGGGTGTGGGGCTGGTGGCTACACCTTC.

V gene TRBV5-1 combines with J gene TRBJ2-7; maybe TRBD1 (6 bases). Germline CDR1 reads SGHRS; CDR2 reads YFSETQ. The ends were cut back, 5 bases at V and 2 bases at J, with 14 bases in the middle. The CDR3 runs to 14 residues. The CDR3 DNA sequence: TGCGCCAGCAGTTCACTACAGGGTCCCTACGAGCAGTACTTC. Amino acids: CASSSLQGPYEQYF.

The V and J genes are TRBV13 and TRBJ2-3, with 9 bases that match TRBD2. The CDR3 covers 15 residues. CDR1 is PRHDT, CDR2 FYEKMQ, per germline (reference sequence). Unmatched junction bases numbered 5, after V lost 5 bases and J lost 2 bases. CDR3 loop: CASSNLAGTTDTQYF. The CDR3 bases are TGTGCCAGCAGCAACCTAGCGGGAACCACAGATACGCAGTATTTT.

V gene TRBV2 combines with J gene TRBJ2-1; 9 positions match TRBD1. Germline CDR1 and CDR2: SNHLY and FYNNEI. J gave up 2 bases and V 6 bases, and 2 bases lay outside the gene matches. This CDR3 spans 14 amino acids. CDR3 DNA sequence: TGTGCCAGCAGGGACAGGGGCCCCTACAATGAGCAGTTCTTC. As protein: CASRDRGPYNEQFF.

The V call is TRBV10-1, the J call TRBJ2-7; D is possibly TRBD1 (6 bases). V was clipped by 2 bases and J by 0 bases, with 14 bases between them. The CDR3 is 16 residues long. The germline V gene has CDR1 WNHNN and CDR2 SYGVQD (reference sequence). The CDR3 DNA follows: TGCGCCAGCAGTGAGGCCGGGACAACAAGCTCCTACGAGCAGTACTTC. Translation: CASSEAGTTSSYEQYF.

The chain recombines TRBV30 with TRBJ2-2; 7 positions match TRBD2. This CDR3 comprises 15 residues. CDR1 is GTSNPN, CDR2 SVGIG, per germline (reference sequence). Losses at the gene ends were 1 base for V and 2 bases for J; bases not matched to a gene: 4. The CDR3 DNA reads TGTGCCTGGAGTGGGGGGACTACTAACACCGGGGAGCTGTTTTTT. Translated: CAWSGGTTNTGELFF.